This passage covers 17 T cell receptor beta chains from one sample sequenced in a study of T-cell memory formation after mild COVID-19. TCRdb re-derived calls from the 5' RACE reads in MiXCR, one entry per CDR3 protein. The sample shows approximately 300,000 distinct CDR3 sequences, just under 20% of them seen only once. The sequenced sample consisted of PBMCs or a T cell subset sorted from them (not recorded which). These receptors originate from a man in his late teens or twenties who had mild COVID-19 (a few samples of this study predate the infection). Cell type and time point are not known.

The CDR3 DNA is TGTGCCAGCAGCCTAAGACAGGGGGGAGAGACCCAGTACTTC. Its translation is CASSLRQGGETQYF. The rearrangement links TRBV7-6 to TRBJ2-5, with 9 positions matching TRBD1. Trimming cost V 5 bases and J 4 bases; bases outside gene matches: 5. The CDR3 has 14 amino acids. Germline CDR1 and CDR2: SGHVS and FNYEAQ. The full variable domain, rest sourced from reference TRBV7-6 and TRBJ2-5, is GAGVSQSPRYKVTKRGQDVALRCDPISGHVSLYWYRQALGQGPEFLTYFNYEAQQDKSGLPNDRFSAERPEGSISTLTIQRTEQRDSAMYRCASSLRQGGETQYFGPGTRLLVL.

The rearrangement uses TRBV21-1 and TRBJ2-3; TRBD1 is the table's D call, not checked against the DNA. TRBV21-1 is a known pseudogene. The CDR3 length is 16 residues. DNA for the CDR3: TGTGCCAGCAGCAAAGGAGGAGGGGGGATGAAGGATACGCAGTATTTT. This gives the protein CASSKGGGGMKDTQYF.

The rearrangement uses TRBV11-2 and TRBJ2-3, with D maybe TRBD1 (5 bases). Per the germline V gene, CDR1 is SGHAT and CDR2 is FQNNGV. V gave up 2 bases and J gave up 5 bases, with 11 bases separating them. The CDR3 is 14 amino acids. This chain's CDR3 is CASSLSRALDTQYF. In nucleotides, the CDR3 is TGTGCCAGCAGCTTATCCAGGGCCCTAGATACGCAGTATTTT.

In its sample, this clonotype was seen many times. The chain is built from TRBV9 and TRBJ2-3, with D uncertain. The CDR3 covers 15 residues. V lost 3 bases, J lost 5 bases, and 16 bases lay in between. Germline-derived CDR1 and CDR2 are SGDLS and YYNGEE. The CDR3 protein is CASSDPVGVQDTQYF. CDR3 DNA sequence: TGTGCCAGCAGCGACCCGGTTGGAGTTCAAGATACGCAGTATTTT.

This clonotype has more than one count but fewer than ten. The genes are TRBV4-1 and TRBJ2-7, with D perhaps being TRBD1 or TRBD2 (5 bases each). Trimming took off 1 base at V and 6 bases at J, with 13 bases between the two ends. The CDR3 is 14 amino acids. CDR1 and CDR2 (germline): MGHRA, YSYEKL. The CDR3 sequence: CASSQGGVVSEQYV. Written as DNA, the CDR3 is TGCGCCAGCAGCCAAGGAGGGGTGGTTAGCGAGCAGTACGTC.

This clonotype was detected once. The rearrangement joins TRBV4-1 to TRBJ1-2, with 7 bases that match TRBD1. Per germline, CDR1 MGHRA and CDR2 YSYEKL. The V and J ends lost 3 bases and 4 bases, in that order; junction bases with no gene match: 2. The CDR3 has 13 amino acids. The CDR3 DNA reads TGCGCCAGCAGCCAGACAGGGCGCTATGGCTACACCTTC. Amino acid sequence: CASSQTGRYGYTF.

This clonotype appeared a few times. The chain has TRBV4-2 and TRBJ2-5; D gene ambiguous. Trimming stripped 3 bases from V and 4 bases from J, with 18 bases between. The CDR3 has 16 residues. Germline V gene lookup returns CDR1 LGHNA and CDR2 YNFKEQ. The chain's CDR3 is CASSQQAQTPAETQYF. In nucleotides, the CDR3 is TGTGCCAGCAGCCAGCAAGCTCAGACCCCCGCAGAGACCCAGTACTTC.

By frequency in the sample, this clonotype is medium-sized. The chain carries TRBV7-9 and TRBJ2-1; D perhaps matches TRBD2 (6 bases). From germline, CDR1 is SEHNR and CDR2 FQNEAQ (reference sequence). Between the trimmed V and J ends, which lost 2 bases and 8 bases, there was a span of 7 bases. The CDR3 totals 12 residues. CDR3 DNA sequence: TGTGCCAGCAGCTTAACGGGGGATGAGCAGTTCTTC. Translation: CASSLTGDEQFF.

This clonotype has just a few counts. J is TRBJ1-1 and V is TRBV3-1; D call uncertain. In germline, CDR1 is LGHDT, CDR2 YNNKEL (reference sequence). This CDR3 has 13 amino acids. Trimming took off 3 bases at V and 4 bases at J, with 9 bases between the two ends. CDR3 residues: CASSHDGLTEAFF. The DNA of the CDR3 is TGTGCCAGCAGCCATGACGGGCTCACTGAAGCTTTCTTT.

The rearrangement links TRBV6-2 or TRBV6-3 to TRBJ1-5; tentatively, D is TRBD1 (5 bases). Germline V gene data show CDR1 as MNHEY and CDR2 as SVGEGT. V gave up 4 bases and J gave up 2 bases, with 12 bases separating them. The CDR3 has 15 amino acids. Here the CDR3 DNA reads TGTGCCAGCAGTTCCTCGGGGGGTGGCAATCAGCCCCAGCATTTT. Translation gives CASSSSGGGNQPQHF.

This chain connects TRBV5-6 to TRBJ2-1, with unresolved D. CDR1 is SGHDT, CDR2 YYEEEE, per germline. The CDR3 is 16 amino acids. The ends were cut back, 7 bases at V and 8 bases at J, with 25 bases in the middle. CDR3 sequence (DNA): TGTGCCAGCGTCAAGTGGGCGAGCCCCTACATCGATGAGCAGTTCTTC. Translating it yields CASVKWASPYIDEQFF.

Only a few counts were recorded for this clonotype. V usage is TRBV6-5 and J usage is TRBJ1-5; tentative D call: TRBD1 (6 bases). Germline V CDR1 and CDR2: MNHEY, SVGAGI. The CDR3 length is 15 residues. Trimming took 5 bases from V and 2 from J, leaving 13 bases between them. CDR3 coding DNA: TGTGCCAGCAGTCCGTTCTCAGGGGGCAATCAGCCCCAGCATTTT. As protein: CASSPFSGGNQPQHF.

The chain is built from TRBV5-1 and TRBJ2-7; D not certain. The CDR3 is 13 amino acids. Germline V lookup: CDR1 SGHRS, CDR2 YFSETQ. The V end was cut by 7 bases, the J end by 2 bases, with 13 bases between. CDR3 sequence reads: CASHLDGAYEQYF. The DNA of the CDR3 is TGCGCCAGCCACCTCGACGGTGCCTACGAGCAGTACTTC. The full variable domain, in which reference TRBV5-1 and TRBJ2-7 provide the parts outside the CDR3, is KAGVTQTPRYLIKTRGQQVTLSCSPISGHRSVSWYQQTPGQGLQFLFEYFSETQRNKGNFPGRFSGRQFSNSRSEMNVSTLELGDSALYLCASHLDGAYEQYFGPGTRLTVT.

The DNA of the CDR3 is TGTGCCAGCAGCTTGGGTTTTGGGGGCTACGTTTATGGCTACACCTTC. This codes for CASSLGFGGYVYGYTF. The gene calls are TRBV5-6 and TRBJ1-2; tentatively, D is TRBD1 (6 bases). This CDR3 has 16 residues. Between the trimmed V and J ends, which lost 0 bases and 5 bases, there was a span of 17 bases. CDR1 and CDR2 from the germline V gene are SGHDT and YYEEEE.

This clonotype was seen only a few times. The rearrangement links TRBV19 to TRBJ2-2; D gene uncertain. Germline CDR1 is LNHDA and CDR2 is SQIVND (reference sequence). V was pared by 5 bases and J by 7 bases, with 5 bases between. This CDR3 has 11 amino acids. The CDR3 sequence is CASSQNGELFF. The CDR3 bases are TGTGCCAGTAGTCAAAACGGGGAGCTGTTTTTT. Full variable domain (outside the CDR3, taken from reference TRBV19 and TRBJ2-2): DGGITQSPKYLFRKEGQNVTLSCEQNLNHDAMYWYRQDPGQGLRLIYYSQIVNDFQKGDIAEGYSVSREKKESFPLTVTSAQKNPTAFYLCASSQNGELFFGEGSRLTVL.

This clonotype turned up a few times. This chain links TRBV7-8 with TRBJ1-5; a weak D match, TRBD1 (5 bases). The CDR3 has 15 amino acids. Deletions cut 7 bases from V and 5 bases from J, with 18 bases between. Germline V lookup: CDR1 SGHVS, CDR2 FQNEAQ. The CDR3 DNA follows: TGTGCCAGCACTTCTTGGAGTGGAGGGGATCAGCCCCAGCATTTT. This encodes CASTSWSGGDQPQHF. Drawing the rest from reference TRBV7-8 and TRBJ1-5, the complete variable domain is GAGVSQSPRYKVAKRGQDVALRCDPISGHVSLFWYQQALGQGPEFLTYFQNEAQLDKSGLPSDRFFAERPEGSVSTLKIQRTQQEDSAVYLCASTSWSGGDQPQHFGDGTRLSIL.

This clonotype appeared a few times. The CDR3 reads CATGPTDTQYF. The DNA of the CDR3 is TGTGCCACAGGGCCAACAGATACGCAGTATTTT. The genes are TRBV6-5 and TRBJ2-3, with D perhaps matching TRBD1 (5 bases). There are 11 residues in the CDR3. Germline lookup yields CDR1 MNHEY and CDR2 SVGAGI. Between the trimmed V and J ends, which lost 10 bases and 3 bases, there was a span of 8 bases.